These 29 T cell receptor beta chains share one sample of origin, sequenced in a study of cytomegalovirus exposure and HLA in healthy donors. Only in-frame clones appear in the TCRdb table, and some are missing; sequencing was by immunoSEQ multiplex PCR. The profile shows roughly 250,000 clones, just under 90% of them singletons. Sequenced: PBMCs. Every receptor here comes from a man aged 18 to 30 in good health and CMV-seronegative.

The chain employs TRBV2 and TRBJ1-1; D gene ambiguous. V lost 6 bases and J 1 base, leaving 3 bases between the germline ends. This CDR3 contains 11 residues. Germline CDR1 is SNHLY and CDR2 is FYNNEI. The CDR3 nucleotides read TGTGCCAGCAGAGCGAACACTGAAGCTTTCTTT. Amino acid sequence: CASRANTEAFF.

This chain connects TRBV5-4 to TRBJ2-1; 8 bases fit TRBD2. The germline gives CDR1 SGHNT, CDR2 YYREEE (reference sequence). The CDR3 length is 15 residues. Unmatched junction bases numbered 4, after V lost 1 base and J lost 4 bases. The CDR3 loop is CASSLRVAGYNEQFF. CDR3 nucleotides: TGTGCCAGCAGCTTGAGGGTAGCGGGGTACAATGAGCAGTTCTTC.

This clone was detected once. The CDR3 nucleotides read TGTGCCAGCAGTGAAGAGGGGACACATGGGGGAAAACTGTTTTTT. It specifies CASSEEGTHGGKLFF. The V call is TRBV6-1, the J call TRBJ1-4; TRBD1 is a possible D gene (6 bases). Germline values: CDR1 MNHNS, CDR2 SASEGT. Trimming pared 1 base from V and 10 bases from J, leaving 16 bases between. The CDR3 is 15 amino acids.

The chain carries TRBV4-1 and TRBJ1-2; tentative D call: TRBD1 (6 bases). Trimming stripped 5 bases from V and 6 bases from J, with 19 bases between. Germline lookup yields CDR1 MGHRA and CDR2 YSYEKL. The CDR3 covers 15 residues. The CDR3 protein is CASSEQGLPVNGYTF. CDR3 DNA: TGCGCCAGCAGCGAACAGGGCCTCCCCGTAAATGGCTACACCTTC.

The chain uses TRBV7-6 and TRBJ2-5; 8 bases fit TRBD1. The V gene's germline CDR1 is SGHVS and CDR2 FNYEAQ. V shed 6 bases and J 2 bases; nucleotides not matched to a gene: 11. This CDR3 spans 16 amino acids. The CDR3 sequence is CASSQVRGTGQETQYF. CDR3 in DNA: TGTGCCAGCAGTCAGGTCCGGGGGACAGGACAAGAGACCCAGTACTTC.

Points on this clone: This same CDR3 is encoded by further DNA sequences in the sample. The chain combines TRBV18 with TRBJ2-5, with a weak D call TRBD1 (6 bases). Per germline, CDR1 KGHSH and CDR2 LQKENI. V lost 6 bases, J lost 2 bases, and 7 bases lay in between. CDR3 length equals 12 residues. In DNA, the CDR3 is TGTGCCAGCTCGGGACAACAAGAGACCCAGTACTTC. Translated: CASSGQQETQYF.

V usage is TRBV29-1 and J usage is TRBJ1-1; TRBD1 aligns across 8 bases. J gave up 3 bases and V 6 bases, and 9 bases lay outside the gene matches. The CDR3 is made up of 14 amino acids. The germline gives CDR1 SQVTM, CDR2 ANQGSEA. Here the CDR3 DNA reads TGCAGCGTGACGGCGAGGGGACAGGACACTGAAGCTTTCTTT. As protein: CSVTARGQDTEAFF.

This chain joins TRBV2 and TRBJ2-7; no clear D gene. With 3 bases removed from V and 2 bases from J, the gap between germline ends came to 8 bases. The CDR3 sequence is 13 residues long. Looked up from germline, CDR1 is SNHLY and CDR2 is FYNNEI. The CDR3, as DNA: TGTGCCAGCAGTGAGTACGGAGCCTACGAGCAGTACTTC. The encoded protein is CASSEYGAYEQYF.

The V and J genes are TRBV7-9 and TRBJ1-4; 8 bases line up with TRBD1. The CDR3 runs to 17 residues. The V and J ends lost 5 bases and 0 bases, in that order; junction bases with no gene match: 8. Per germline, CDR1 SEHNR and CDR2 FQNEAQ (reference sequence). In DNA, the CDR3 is TGTGCCAGCAGCCCGAGGACAGGGAGGGCAACTAATGAAAAACTGTTTTTT. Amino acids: CASSPRTGRATNEKLFF.

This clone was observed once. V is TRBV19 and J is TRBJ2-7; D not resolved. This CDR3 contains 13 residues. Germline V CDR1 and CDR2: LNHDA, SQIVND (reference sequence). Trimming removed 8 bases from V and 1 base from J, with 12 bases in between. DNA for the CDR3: TGTGCCAGTGGGCACAGCCTATCCTACGAGCAGTACTTC. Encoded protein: CASGHSLSYEQYF.

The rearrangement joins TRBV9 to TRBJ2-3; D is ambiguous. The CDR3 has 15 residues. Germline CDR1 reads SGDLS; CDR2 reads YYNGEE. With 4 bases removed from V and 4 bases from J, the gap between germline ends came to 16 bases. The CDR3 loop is CASSPNLYFADTQYF. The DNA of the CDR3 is TGTGCCAGCAGCCCTAACTTGTATTTTGCAGATACGCAGTATTTT. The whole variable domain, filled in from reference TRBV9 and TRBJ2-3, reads DSGVTQTPKHLITATGQRVTLRCSPRSGDLSVYWYQQSLDQGLQFLIQYYNGEERAKGNILERFSAQQFPDLHSELNLSSLELGDSALYFCASSPNLYFADTQYFGPGTRLTVL.

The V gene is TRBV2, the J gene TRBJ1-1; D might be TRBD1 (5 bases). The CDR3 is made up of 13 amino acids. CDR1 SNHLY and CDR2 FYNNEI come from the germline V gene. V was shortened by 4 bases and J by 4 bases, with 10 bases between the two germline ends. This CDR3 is CASSGGVSTEAFF. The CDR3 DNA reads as TGTGCCAGCAGTGGGGGGGTGAGCACTGAAGCTTTCTTT. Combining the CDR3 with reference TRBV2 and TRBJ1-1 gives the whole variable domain EPEVTQTPSHQVTQMGQEVILRCVPISNHLYFYWYRQILGQKVEFLVSFYNNEISEKSEIFDDQFSVERPDGSNFTLKIRSTKLEDSAMYFCASSGGVSTEAFFGQGTRLTVV.

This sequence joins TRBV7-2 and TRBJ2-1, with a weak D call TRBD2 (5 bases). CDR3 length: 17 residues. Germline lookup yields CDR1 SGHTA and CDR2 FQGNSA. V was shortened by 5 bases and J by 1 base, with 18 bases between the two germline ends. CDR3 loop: CASSVVSGPRSYNEQFF. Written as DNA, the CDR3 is TGTGCCAGCAGCGTCGTGAGCGGCCCTCGGTCCTACAATGAGCAGTTCTTC.

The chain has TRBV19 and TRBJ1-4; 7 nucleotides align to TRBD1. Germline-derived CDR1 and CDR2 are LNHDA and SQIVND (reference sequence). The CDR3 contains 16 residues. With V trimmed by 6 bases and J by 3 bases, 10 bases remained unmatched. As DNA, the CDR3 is TGTGCCAGTAGCCCCAGGACAGGCGTCGCTAATGAAAAACTGTTTTTT. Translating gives CASSPRTGVANEKLFF.

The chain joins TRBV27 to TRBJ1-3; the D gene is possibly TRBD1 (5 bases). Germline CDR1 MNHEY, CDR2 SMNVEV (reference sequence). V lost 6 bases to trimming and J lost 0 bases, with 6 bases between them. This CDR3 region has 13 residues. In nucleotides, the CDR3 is TGTGCCAGCAGAGGACACTCTGGAAACACCATATATTTT. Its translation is CASRGHSGNTIYF.

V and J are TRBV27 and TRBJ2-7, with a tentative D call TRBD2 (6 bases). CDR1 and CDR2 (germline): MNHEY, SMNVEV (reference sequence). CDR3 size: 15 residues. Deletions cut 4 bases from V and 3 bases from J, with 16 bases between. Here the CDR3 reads CASSSVGTGVYEQYF. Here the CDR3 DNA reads TGTGCCAGCAGTTCCGTTGGGACGGGGGTCTACGAGCAGTACTTC.

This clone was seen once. CDR3 region: CASSLRSGLAGGTYEQYF. The DNA of the CDR3 is TGTGCCAGCAGCTTAAGGTCAGGACTAGCGGGAGGGACGTACGAGCAGTACTTC. The rearrangement uses TRBV7-2 and TRBJ2-7; 15 bases line up with TRBD2. The CDR3 extends over 18 amino acids. V was pared by 2 bases and J by 4 bases, with 9 bases of the junction left unmatched. Germline V CDR1 and CDR2: SGHTA, FQGNSA.

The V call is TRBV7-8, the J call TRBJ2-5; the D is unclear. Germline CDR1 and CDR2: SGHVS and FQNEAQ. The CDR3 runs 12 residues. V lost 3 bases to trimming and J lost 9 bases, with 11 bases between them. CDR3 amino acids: CASSFYREAQYF. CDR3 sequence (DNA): TGTGCCAGCAGCTTCTACCGTGAGGCCCAGTACTTC. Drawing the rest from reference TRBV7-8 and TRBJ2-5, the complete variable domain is GAGVSQSPRYKVAKRGQDVALRCDPISGHVSLFWYQQALGQGPEFLTYFQNEAQLDKSGLPSDRFFAERPEGSVSTLKIQRTQQEDSAVYLCASSFYREAQYFGPGTRLLVL.

This CDR3 is CASSQALSTGELFF. In DNA, the CDR3 is TGCGCCAGCAGCCAAGCTTTGAGCACCGGGGAGCTGTTTTTT. The chain recombines TRBV4-1 with TRBJ2-2; no clear D gene. V was cut by 1 base and J by 4 bases, with 7 bases left in between. Germline lookup yields CDR1 MGHRA and CDR2 YSYEKL. This CDR3 is built from 14 residues.

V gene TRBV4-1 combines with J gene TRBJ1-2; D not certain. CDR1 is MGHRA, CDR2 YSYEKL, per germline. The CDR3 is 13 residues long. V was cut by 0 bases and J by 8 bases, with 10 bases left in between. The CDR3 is CASSQDWLYGYTF. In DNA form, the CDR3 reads TGCGCCAGCAGCCAAGATTGGCTTTACGGCTACACCTTC.

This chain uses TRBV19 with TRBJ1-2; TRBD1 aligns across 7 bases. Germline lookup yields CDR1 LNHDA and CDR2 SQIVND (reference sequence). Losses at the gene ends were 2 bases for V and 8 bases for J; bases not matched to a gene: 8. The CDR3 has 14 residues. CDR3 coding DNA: TGTGCCAGTAGTATAACAGGGGTTTCGACCGGCTACACCTTC. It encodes CASSITGVSTGYTF.

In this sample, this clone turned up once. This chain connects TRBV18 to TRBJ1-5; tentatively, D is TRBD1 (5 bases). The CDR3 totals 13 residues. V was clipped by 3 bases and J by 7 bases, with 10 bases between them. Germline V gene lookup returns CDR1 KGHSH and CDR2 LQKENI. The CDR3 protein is CASSPIQGQPQHF. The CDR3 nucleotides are TGTGCCAGCTCACCGATCCAGGGACAGCCCCAGCATTTT.

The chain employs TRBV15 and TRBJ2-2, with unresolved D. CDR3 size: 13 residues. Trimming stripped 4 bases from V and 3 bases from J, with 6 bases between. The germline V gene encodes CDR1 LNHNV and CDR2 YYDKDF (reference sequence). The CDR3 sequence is CATSKQYTGELFF. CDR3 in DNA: TGTGCCACCAGCAAACAGTACACCGGGGAGCTGTTTTTT.

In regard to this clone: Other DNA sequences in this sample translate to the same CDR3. The CDR3 DNA sequence: TGCGCCAGCAGCTTGGCCGACTCCACAGATACGCAGTATTTT. Protein: CASSLADSTDTQYF. The J gene is TRBJ2-3, the V gene TRBV5-1; D unclear. The V and J ends lost 0 bases and 2 bases respectively, with 7 bases between them. The CDR3 contains 14 residues. Germline-derived CDR1 and CDR2 are SGHRS and YFSETQ.

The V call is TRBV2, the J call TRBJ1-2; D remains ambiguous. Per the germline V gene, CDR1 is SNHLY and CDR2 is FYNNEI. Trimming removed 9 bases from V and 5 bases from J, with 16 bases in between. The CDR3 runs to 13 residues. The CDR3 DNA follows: TGTGCCAGTAGACCAGGAAGAGAGTATGGCTACACCTTC. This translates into CASRPGREYGYTF. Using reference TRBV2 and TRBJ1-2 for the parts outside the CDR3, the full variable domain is EPEVTQTPSHQVTQMGQEVILRCVPISNHLYFYWYRQILGQKVEFLVSFYNNEISEKSEIFDDQFSVERPDGSNFTLKIRSTKLEDSAMYFCASRPGREYGYTFGSGTRLTVV.

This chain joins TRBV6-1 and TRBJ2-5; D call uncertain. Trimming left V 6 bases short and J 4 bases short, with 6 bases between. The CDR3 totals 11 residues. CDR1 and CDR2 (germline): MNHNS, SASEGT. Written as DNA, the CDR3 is TGTGCCAGCAGCAACATAGAGACCCAGTACTTC. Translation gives CASSNIETQYF.

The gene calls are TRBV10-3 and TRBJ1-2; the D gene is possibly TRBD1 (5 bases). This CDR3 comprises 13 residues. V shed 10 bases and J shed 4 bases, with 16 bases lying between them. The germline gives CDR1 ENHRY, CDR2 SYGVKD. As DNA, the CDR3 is TGTGCCACCGCGGACACACTCTCCTATGGCTACACCTTC. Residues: CATADTLSYGYTF.

The CDR3 loop reads CASSLTETNTIYF. CDR3 bases: TGTGCCAGCAGCCTGACAGAAACAAACACCATATATTTT. The chain joins TRBV9 to TRBJ1-3; D possibly corresponds to TRBD1 (5 bases). V dropped 4 bases and J dropped 6 bases, with 11 bases sitting between them. The CDR3 length is 13 residues. Germline-derived CDR1 and CDR2 are SGDLS and YYNGEE.

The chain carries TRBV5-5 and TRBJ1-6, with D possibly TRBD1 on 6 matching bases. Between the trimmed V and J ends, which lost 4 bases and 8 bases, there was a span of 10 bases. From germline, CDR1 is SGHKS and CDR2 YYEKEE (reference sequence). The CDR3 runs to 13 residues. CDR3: CASSEPGDSPLHF. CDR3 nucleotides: TGTGCCAGCAGCGAGCCAGGGGATTCACCCCTCCACTTT.